This entry lists 25 T cell receptor beta chains sequenced from one sample in a study of regulatory T cells in long-lasting Graves disease. Time point of the sample: newly diagnosed GD, antithyroid drugs for less than 3 months. Extracted PBMC RNA gave rise to the TCR library. Arm-PCR with iRepertoire HTBI primers amplified the CDR3 regions for these TCR beta libraries. TCRdb independently ran MiXCR on the multiplex PCR reads; one entry per CDR3 protein. The sample carries a few hundred thousand distinct CDR3 sequences, around 20% recorded once. The sample consisted of peripheral blood mononuclear cells (PBMCs), taken at new diagnosis, from a patient treated with antithyroid drugs. These receptors all come from a female donor with Graves disease.

In this sample, this clonotype turned up many times. The chain is built from TRBV20-1 and TRBJ2-7, with a weak D call TRBD1 (6 bases). The germline gives CDR1 DFQATT, CDR2 SNEGSKA (reference sequence). V shed 0 bases and J shed 6 bases, with 12 bases lying between them. The CDR3 extends over 13 amino acids. Here the CDR3 DNA reads TGCAGTGCTAGAGAATCAGGGGTGGCCGAGCAGTACTTC. It yields the protein CSARESGVAEQYF.

A word on this clonotype: A read error is possible here, since a much larger clone lies one base away. The chain is built from TRBV4-3 and TRBJ1-2; no clear D gene. Trimming removed 8 bases at V and 3 bases at J, with 16 bases between. In germline, CDR1 is LGHNA, CDR2 YSLEER. The CDR3 loop spans 14 amino acids. The chain's CDR3 is CASRSSVVDYGYTF. The DNA for the CDR3 is TGCGCCAGCCGATCGTCGGTGGTGGACTATGGCTACACCTTC.

This chain joins TRBV6-1 and TRBJ1-4; 12 nucleotides line up with TRBD1. The germline CDR1 and CDR2 sequences are MNHNS and SASEGT. V dropped 5 bases and J dropped 8; count of bases not matched to a gene: 6. This CDR3 region has 15 residues. The CDR3 nucleotides are TGTGCCAGCAGTCGGACCGGGACAGGGGGCGAAAAACTGTTTTTT. It yields the protein CASSRTGTGGEKLFF.

This clonotype has ten or more counts. This chain uses TRBV11-2 with TRBJ1-2; D may be TRBD1 (5 bases). Germline V gene data show CDR1 as SGHAT and CDR2 as FQNNGV. Trimming shortened V by 5 bases and J by 5 bases, and 12 bases separated the two germline ends. This CDR3 has 13 amino acids. The DNA for the CDR3 is TGTGCCAGCAGCCGGGACGGAAGATATGGCTACACCTTC. This encodes CASSRDGRYGYTF.

This clonotype was detected many times. The V gene is TRBV7-2, the J gene TRBJ2-5; a weak D match, TRBD2 (7 bases). Germline CDR1 and CDR2: SGHTA and FQGNSA. CDR3 length: 15 residues. The V gene lost 0 bases and the J gene lost 1 base, with 9 bases spanning the gap. CDR3 region: CASSLAGGLQETQYF. Here the CDR3 DNA reads TGTGCCAGCAGCTTAGCCGGGGGGCTCCAAGAGACCCAGTACTTC.

Comments on this clonotype: A far bigger clonotype differs at one base, so this is likely a read error. The CDR3 ends on some other residue instead of the conserved phenylalanine or tryptophan, so this is likely a read error. The rearrangement links TRBV2 to TRBJ2-1; D is perhaps TRBD2 (6 bases). Germline lookup yields CDR1 SNHLY and CDR2 FYNNEI. This CDR3 contains 15 residues. Trimming stripped 6 bases from V and 9 bases from J, with 21 bases between. DNA for the CDR3: TGTGCCAGCAGCTTAAATTCCGGGAGTCTAGCTGAGCAGTTCCTC. Amino acids: CASSLNSGSLAEQFL.

This clonotype was found many times. The chain recombines TRBV7-2 with TRBJ2-3, with TRBD1 matching over 11 bases. After removal of 5 bases from V and 6 bases from J, the junction contained 1 base not matched to a gene. The germline CDR1 and CDR2 sequences are SGHTA and FQGNSA. CDR3 length: 13 residues. CDR3 in DNA: TGTGCCAGCAGCGGGGACAGGGGGGATACGCAGTATTTT. Protein: CASSGDRGDTQYF.

This clonotype has a count of ten or more. J is TRBJ2-7 and V is TRBV4-3; D is undetermined. CDR1 is LGHNA and CDR2 is YSLEER in the germline V gene. V was pared by 3 bases and J by 4 bases, with 16 bases between. There are 15 residues in the CDR3. The CDR3 DNA is TGCGCCAGCAGCCAGGTGGAAGGGATAGGGTACGAGCAGTACTTC. It codes for CASSQVEGIGYEQYF.

Ten or more counts support this clonotype. V gene TRBV29-1 combines with J gene TRBJ2-1; 7 bases match TRBD2. V shed 5 bases and J 4 bases; nucleotides not matched to a gene: 5. The CDR3 sequence is 13 residues long. Germline V gives CDR1 SQVTM, CDR2 ANQGSEA. In nucleotides, the CDR3 is TGCAGCGTTCAACTAGCGTTATACAATGAGCAGTTCTTC. Residues: CSVQLALYNEQFF.

There are many counts of this clonotype. The chain has TRBV5-1 and TRBJ2-3, with a weak D call TRBD2 (6 bases). V was clipped by 4 bases and J by 0 bases, with 12 bases between them. Looked up from germline, CDR1 is SGHRS and CDR2 is YFSETQ. The CDR3 extends over 15 amino acids. CDR3 sequence reads: CASSQGLTSTDTQYF. The CDR3 DNA reads TGCGCCAGCAGCCAGGGACTTACTAGCACAGATACGCAGTATTTT.

This clonotype was seen at least ten times. V is TRBV5-6 and J is TRBJ1-1; 9 nucleotides agree with TRBD1. The V gene's germline CDR1 is SGHDT and CDR2 YYEEEE. The CDR3 is 13 amino acids. J gave up 5 bases and V 5 bases, and 4 bases lay outside the gene matches. The CDR3 reads CASRRGQGTEAFF. The CDR3 region has the DNA TGTGCCAGCAGAAGAGGACAGGGGACTGAAGCTTTCTTT.

The J gene is TRBJ2-1, the V gene TRBV10-1; 16 nucleotides align to TRBD2. The CDR3 runs 17 residues. Germline-derived CDR1 and CDR2 are WNHNN and SYGVQD (reference sequence). V was pared by 0 bases and J by 7 bases, with 3 bases of the junction left unmatched. CDR3 in amino acids: CASSESKGLAGGNEQFF. As DNA, the CDR3 is TGCGCCAGCAGTGAGTCCAAGGGACTAGCGGGAGGGAATGAGCAGTTCTTC.

This clonotype was found many times. The rearrangement joins TRBV13 to TRBJ2-5, with no clear D. The V end lost 1 base, the J end lost 2 bases, and 5 bases lay between the germline ends. The germline V gene encodes CDR1 PRHDT and CDR2 FYEKMQ (reference sequence). This CDR3 has 13 amino acids. CDR3 amino acids: CASSLEQQETQYF. CDR3 nucleotide sequence: TGTGCCAGCAGCTTAGAACAGCAAGAGACCCAGTACTTC.

This clonotype was detected ten times or more. The germline gene is not matched at one end of the junction; a read error may be the cause. The gene calls are TRBV2 and TRBJ2-1; TRBD2 is a possible D gene (6 bases). The end of the DNA is better explained by TRBJ2-5, so the J call may be wrong. The CDR3 loop spans 12 amino acids. Germline V gene sequence: CDR1 SNHLY, CDR2 FYNNEI. The CDR3: CASSREGKTQYF. In DNA, the CDR3 is TGCGCCAGTTCGCGGGAAGGAAAGACCCAGTACTTC.

This clonotype was counted many times. The rearrangement uses TRBV5-6 and TRBJ2-3; D could derive from TRBD1 or TRBD2 (5 bases each). The CDR3 is 16 residues long. V lost 4 bases to trimming and J lost 1 base, with 16 bases between them. Per germline, CDR1 SGHDT and CDR2 YYEEEE. The CDR3 nucleotides read TGTGCCAGCAGCCCCCCGTGGGGGAGAGGCACAGATACGCAGTATTTT. It specifies CASSPPWGRGTDTQYF.

V and J are TRBV4-3 and TRBJ1-2; TRBD1 is a possible D gene (5 bases). CDR1 is LGHNA and CDR2 is YSLEER in the germline V gene. The CDR3 is made up of 18 amino acids. V was trimmed by 3 bases and J by 3 bases, leaving 23 bases between them. The chain's CDR3 is CASSHASTREGPDYGYTF. The CDR3 DNA sequence: TGCGCCAGCAGCCACGCGTCAACCCGAGAGGGGCCGGACTATGGCTACACCTTC.

The chain combines TRBV5-6 with TRBJ2-3; 12 bases line up with TRBD1. This CDR3 has 18 residues. In germline, CDR1 is SGHDT, CDR2 YYEEEE. V dropped 3 bases and J dropped 0; count of bases not matched to a gene: 8. As DNA, the CDR3 is TGTGCCAGCAGCTCCCTCCGGGACAGGGGGCGTAGCACAGATACGCAGTATTTT. Translation: CASSSLRDRGRSTDTQYF.

As for this clonotype: Relative to the germline gene, one junction end is altered; a read error may explain this. The CDR3 here is CASSEARGNGEYF. Written as DNA, the CDR3 is TGTGCCAGCAGTGAAGCGCGGGGGAACGGCGAGTACTTC. The chain links TRBV28 to TRBJ2-1, with 7 bases lining up with TRBD2. The germline V gene has CDR1 MDHEN and CDR2 SYDVKM. The CDR3 is 13 residues long. Variable domain in full (rest from reference TRBV28 and TRBJ2-1): DVKVTQSSRYLVKRTGEKVFLECVQDMDHENMFWYRQDPGLGLRLIYFSYDVKMKEKGDIPEGYSVSREKKERFSLILESASTNQTSMYLCASSEARGNGEYFGPGTRLTVL.

This clonotype was observed at least ten times. The chain carries TRBV27 and TRBJ2-7, with 8 bases identical to TRBD1. After removal of 1 base from V and 7 bases from J, the junction contained 3 bases not matched to a gene. CDR3 length: 13 amino acids. The germline V gene encodes CDR1 MNHEY and CDR2 SMNVEV (reference sequence). The CDR3 DNA is TGTGCCAGCAGTTTATACAGGGGGAGGGAGCAGTACTTC. Its protein product is CASSLYRGREQYF.

This clonotype was found many times. The chain recombines TRBV12-3 or TRBV12-4 with TRBJ2-7; 10 bases align to TRBD2. This CDR3 comprises 13 residues. V was pared by 8 bases and J by 3 bases, with 4 bases of the junction left unmatched. The CDR3 region is CASAGTSVYEQYF. Here the CDR3 DNA reads TGTGCCAGCGCCGGGACTAGCGTCTACGAGCAGTACTTC.

The chain links TRBV5-1 to TRBJ1-2; D is uncertain. The CDR3 is 13 residues long. V lost 4 bases and J lost 10, with 17 bases in between. Germline V gives CDR1 SGHRS, CDR2 YFSETQ. In DNA form, the CDR3 reads TGCGCCAGCAGCCCAGACACCTTCGAAGACTACACCTTC. Its protein product is CASSPDTFEDYTF.

This clonotype was counted many times. V is TRBV7-3 and J is TRBJ2-3; a possible D gene is TRBD1 (7 bases). V was trimmed by 1 base and J by 3 bases, leaving 14 bases between them. This CDR3 region has 16 residues. CDR1 is SGHTA and CDR2 is FQGTGA in the germline V gene. The chain's CDR3 is CASSLNPGGGTDTQYF. The CDR3 nucleotides read TGTGCCAGCAGCTTAAACCCAGGGGGAGGAACAGATACGCAGTATTTT.

This clonotype was seen ten or more times. This chain uses TRBV4-1 with TRBJ1-5; 7 bases map to TRBD1. V dropped 0 bases and J dropped 4; count of bases not matched to a gene: 6. CDR3 size: 16 residues. Germline lookup yields CDR1 MGHRA and CDR2 YSYEKL. Written as DNA, the CDR3 is TGCGCCAGCAGCCAAGAAGGATCAGGGGGAAATCAGCCCCAGCATTTT. Residues: CASSQEGSGGNQPQHF.

This clonotype was seen more than once but under ten times. The chain couples TRBV3-1 to TRBJ2-7; D is perhaps TRBD2 (7 bases). This CDR3 is 16 amino acids long. Germline V gives CDR1 LGHDT, CDR2 YNNKEL (reference sequence). Trimming left V 4 bases short and J 12 bases short, with 28 bases between. The chain's CDR3 is CASSLRGPQGGEGPYF. Here the CDR3 DNA reads TGTGCCAGCAGCCTCCGGGGTCCGCAAGGGGGGGAGGGTCCGTACTTC.

This clonotype was seen a handful of times. In DNA form, the CDR3 reads TGTGCCAGCAGCGTAGATCCAGGGACTGGAAACACCATATATTTT. Protein product: CASSVDPGTGNTIYF. This rearrangement joins TRBV9 to TRBJ1-3; possibly TRBD1 for D (5 bases). The length of the CDR3 is 15 residues. V lost 0 bases to trimming and J lost 2 bases, with 9 bases between them. Germline CDR1 and CDR2: SGDLS and YYNGEE.